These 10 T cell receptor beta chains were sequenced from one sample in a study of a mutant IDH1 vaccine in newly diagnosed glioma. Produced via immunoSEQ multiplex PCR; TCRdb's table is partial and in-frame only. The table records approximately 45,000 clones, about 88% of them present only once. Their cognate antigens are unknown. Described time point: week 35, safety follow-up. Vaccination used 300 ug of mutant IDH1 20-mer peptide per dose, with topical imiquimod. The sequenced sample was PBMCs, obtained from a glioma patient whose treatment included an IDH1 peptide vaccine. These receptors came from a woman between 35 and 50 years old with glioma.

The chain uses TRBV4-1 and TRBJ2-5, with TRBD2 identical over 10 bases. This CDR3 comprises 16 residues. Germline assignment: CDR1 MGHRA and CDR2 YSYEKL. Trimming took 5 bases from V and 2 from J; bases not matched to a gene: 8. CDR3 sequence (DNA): TGCGCCAGCAGCACAGGCCTAGCGGGAGAACAAGAGACCCAGTACTTC. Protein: CASSTGLAGEQETQYF.

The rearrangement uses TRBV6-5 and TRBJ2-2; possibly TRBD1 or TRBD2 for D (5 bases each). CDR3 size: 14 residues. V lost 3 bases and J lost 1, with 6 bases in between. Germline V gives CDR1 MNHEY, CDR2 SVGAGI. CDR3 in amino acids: CASSYGGNTGELFF. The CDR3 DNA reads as TGTGCCAGCAGTTATGGGGGGAACACCGGGGAGCTGTTTTTT.

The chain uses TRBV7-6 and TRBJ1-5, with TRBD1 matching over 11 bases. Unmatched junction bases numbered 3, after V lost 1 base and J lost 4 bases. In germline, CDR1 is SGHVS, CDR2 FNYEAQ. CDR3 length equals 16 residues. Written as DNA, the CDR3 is TGTGCCAGCAGCTTAGGGACAGGGGGCACTAATCAGCCCCAGCATTTT. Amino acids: CASSLGTGGTNQPQHF.

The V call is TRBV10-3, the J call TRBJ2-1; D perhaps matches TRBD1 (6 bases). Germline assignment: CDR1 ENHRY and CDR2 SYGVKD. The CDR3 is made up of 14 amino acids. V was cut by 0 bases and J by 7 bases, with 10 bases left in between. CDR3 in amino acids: CAISESGGRNEQFF. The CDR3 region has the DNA TGTGCCATCAGTGAGTCAGGGGGTCGGAATGAGCAGTTCTTC.

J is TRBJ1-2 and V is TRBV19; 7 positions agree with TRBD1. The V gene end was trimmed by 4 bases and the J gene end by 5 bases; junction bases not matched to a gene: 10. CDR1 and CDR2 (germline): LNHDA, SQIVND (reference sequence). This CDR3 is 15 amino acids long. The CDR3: CASSTGTAPGYGYTF. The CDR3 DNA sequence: TGTGCCAGTAGTACGGGGACAGCTCCAGGGTATGGCTACACCTTC. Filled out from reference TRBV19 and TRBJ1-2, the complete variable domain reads DGGITQSPKYLFRKEGQNVTLSCEQNLNHDAMYWYRQDPGQGLRLIYYSQIVNDFQKGDIAEGYSVSREKKESFPLTVTSAQKNPTAFYLCASSTGTAPGYGYTFGSGTRLTVV.

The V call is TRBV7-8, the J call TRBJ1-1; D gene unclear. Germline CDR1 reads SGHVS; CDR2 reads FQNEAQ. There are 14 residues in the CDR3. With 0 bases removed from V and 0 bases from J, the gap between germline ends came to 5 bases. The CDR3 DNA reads TGTGCCAGCAGCTTAGCAGGTTTGAACACTGAAGCTTTCTTT. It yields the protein CASSLAGLNTEAFF.

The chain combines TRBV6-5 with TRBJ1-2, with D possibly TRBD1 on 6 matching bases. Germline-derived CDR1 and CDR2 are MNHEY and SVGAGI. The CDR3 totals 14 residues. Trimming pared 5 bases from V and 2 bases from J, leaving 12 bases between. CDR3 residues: CASSRGAGNYGYTF. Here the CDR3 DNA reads TGTGCCAGCAGTAGGGGGGCAGGAAACTATGGCTACACCTTC.

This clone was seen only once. The CDR3 DNA follows: TGTGCCAGCAGCTTCAAGCGGGGGGGGGTAAACATTCAGTACTTC. Encoded protein: CASSFKRGGVNIQYF. V is TRBV11-2 and J is TRBJ2-4; TRBD2 matches at 10 bases. The V segment lost 3 bases and the J segment 6 bases; nucleotides outside the gene matches: 5. The CDR3 length is 15 residues. The germline V gene has CDR1 SGHAT and CDR2 FQNNGV.

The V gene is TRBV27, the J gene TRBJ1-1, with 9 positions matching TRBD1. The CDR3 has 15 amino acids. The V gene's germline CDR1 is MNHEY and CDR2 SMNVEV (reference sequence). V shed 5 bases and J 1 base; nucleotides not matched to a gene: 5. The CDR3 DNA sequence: TGTGCCAGCAGTCTTGGGACAGGGCCGAACACTGAAGCTTTCTTT. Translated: CASSLGTGPNTEAFF.

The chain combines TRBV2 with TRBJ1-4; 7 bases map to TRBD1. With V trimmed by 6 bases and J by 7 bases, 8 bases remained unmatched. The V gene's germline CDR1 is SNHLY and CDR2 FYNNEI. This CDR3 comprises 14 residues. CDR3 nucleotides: TGTGCCAGCAGCGACAGGGAAGGGAGTGAAAAACTGTTTTTT. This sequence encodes CASSDREGSEKLFF.